Below, one T cell receptor beta chain is given with its context. Its target antigen remains unknown. No per-base quality is available; no much larger clone lies one base away. TCRbeta CDR3 regions were amplified from genomic DNA using the immunoSEQ Assay, a bias-controlled multiplex PCR. In the source study's methods: The number of nucleated cells in each sample was estimated by amplification of reference gene primers within the assay. Sequence reads were collapsed and filtered to measure the absolute abundance of every unique TCRbeta CDR3 rearrangement. For each sample, productive Simpson clonality was calculated as the square root of Simpson's diversity index across productive rearrangements. TCRdb limited this immuneACCESS table to in-frame rearrangements with V and J called. A share of clones is missing; checked studies link under half to unresolved V genes, and the rest is unexplained. V, J and clone size reflect that table, while D and trimming were determined from the DNA. The sample contains about 400,000 clones, around nine tenths of them found a single time. The ten largest clones represent around 2.9% of the sample.

Whole blood was collected in K2EDTA tubes by collaborating institutions according to the institutions' own protocols. For TCRbeta analysis, collaborators shipped samples as frozen whole blood, isolated PBMCs, or DNA extracted from either of those sample types. The entry originates in a study of blood T cell repertoires in COVID-19 (dated by TCRdb to 2020 to 2022). Regarding the research as a whole: Samples covering the acute and convalescent phases of COVID-19 were provided by collaborators in the United States, Italy and Spain. The repertoires were made available in a free public database intended to serve as a resource for research on the immune response to SARS-CoV-2. The material from the prospective study consisted of cDNA or gDNA derived from T cells, B-cell-depleted T cells, or PBMCs. Nearly every sample came with metadata listing a de-identified subject ID, COVID-19 status, age in years and sex. Where available, HLA class I and class II types were obtained from metadata supplied by the sample provider rather than from assay-based typing. The dataset comprised deeply sampled blood TCRbeta repertoires from subjects exposed to, actively infected with, or recovered from COVID-19. Samples came from the ongoing ImmuneRACE study (first 160 participants) plus 1,254 subjects from 6 global collaborators. Summary of the overall study and its limitations: How much clinical and demographic metadata was included differed by source and by participant, and the metadata was provided uncurated.

CDR1 is given as SGHVS and CDR2 as FQNEAQ, both from the germline V gene. The V end loses 5 bases and the J end loses 6 bases, and a stretch of 16 bases separates them. From the cysteine through the phenylalanine, the CDR3 covers 14 amino acids. Of all the DNA, just the CDR3 is kept, 42 bases in frame from base 1. The sample comprised peripheral blood. The receptor chain draws on TRBV7-8 and TRBJ1-1, and the D gene may be TRBD1, 6 bases matching. The receptor comes from a human donor in a cohort sampled during active COVID-19. The CDR3 amino acid sequence is: CASSRSGATAEAFF. In nucleotides, the sequence is TGTGCCAGCAGCAGATCAGGGGCGACGGCTGAAGCTTTCTTT.